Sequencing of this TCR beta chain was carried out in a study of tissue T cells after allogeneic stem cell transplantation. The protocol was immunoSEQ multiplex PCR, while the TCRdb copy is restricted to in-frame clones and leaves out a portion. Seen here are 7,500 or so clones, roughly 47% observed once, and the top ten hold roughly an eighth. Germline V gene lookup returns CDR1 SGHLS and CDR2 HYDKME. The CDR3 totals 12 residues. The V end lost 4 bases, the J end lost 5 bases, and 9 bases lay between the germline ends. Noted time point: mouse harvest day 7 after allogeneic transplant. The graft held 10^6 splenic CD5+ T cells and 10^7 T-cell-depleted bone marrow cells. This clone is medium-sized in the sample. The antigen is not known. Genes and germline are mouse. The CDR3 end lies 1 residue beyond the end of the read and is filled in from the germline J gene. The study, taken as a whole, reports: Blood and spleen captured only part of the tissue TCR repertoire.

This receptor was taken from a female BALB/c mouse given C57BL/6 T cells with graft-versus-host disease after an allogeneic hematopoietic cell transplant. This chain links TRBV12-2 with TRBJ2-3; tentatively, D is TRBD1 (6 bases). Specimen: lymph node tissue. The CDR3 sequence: CASSPGQETLYF. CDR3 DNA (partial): TGTGCCAGCTCCCCGGGACAAGAAACGCTGTAT.